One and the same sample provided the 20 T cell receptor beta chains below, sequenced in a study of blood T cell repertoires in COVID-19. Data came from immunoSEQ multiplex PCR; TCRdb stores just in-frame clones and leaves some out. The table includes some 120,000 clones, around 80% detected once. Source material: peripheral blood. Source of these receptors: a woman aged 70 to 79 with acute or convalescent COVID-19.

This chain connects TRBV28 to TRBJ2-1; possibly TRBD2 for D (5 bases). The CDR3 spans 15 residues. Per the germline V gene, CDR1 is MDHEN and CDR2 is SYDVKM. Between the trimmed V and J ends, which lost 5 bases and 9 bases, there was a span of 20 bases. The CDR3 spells CASSPILGEGSEQFF. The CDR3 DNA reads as TGTGCCAGCAGTCCCATCCTGGGCGAAGGGAGTGAGCAGTTCTTC. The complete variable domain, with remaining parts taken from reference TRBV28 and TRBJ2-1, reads DVKVTQSSRYLVKRTGEKVFLECVQDMDHENMFWYRQDPGLGLRLIYFSYDVKMKEKGDIPEGYSVSREKKERFSLILESASTNQTSMYLCASSPILGEGSEQFFGPGTRLTVL.

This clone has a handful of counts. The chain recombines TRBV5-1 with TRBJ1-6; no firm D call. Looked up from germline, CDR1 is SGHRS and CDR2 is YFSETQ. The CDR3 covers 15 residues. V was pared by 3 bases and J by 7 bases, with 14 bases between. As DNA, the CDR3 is TGCGCCAGCAGCTGGACCGGACGGGAGAATTCACCCCTCCACTTT. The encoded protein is CASSWTGRENSPLHF.

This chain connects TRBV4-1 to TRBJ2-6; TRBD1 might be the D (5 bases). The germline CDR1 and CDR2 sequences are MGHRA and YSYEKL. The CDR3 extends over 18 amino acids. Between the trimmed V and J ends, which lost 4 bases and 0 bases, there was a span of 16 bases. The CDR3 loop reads CASSLSWGPASGANVLTF. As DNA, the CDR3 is TGCGCCAGCAGCCTCTCCTGGGGCCCCGCCTCTGGGGCCAACGTCCTGACTTTC.

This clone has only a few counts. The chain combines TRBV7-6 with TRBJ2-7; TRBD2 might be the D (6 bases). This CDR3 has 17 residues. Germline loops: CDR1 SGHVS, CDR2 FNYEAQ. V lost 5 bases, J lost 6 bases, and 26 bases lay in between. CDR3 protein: CASSPATGRMGGLEQYF. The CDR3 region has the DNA TGTGCCAGCAGCCCAGCCACCGGCAGGATGGGGGGACTCGAGCAGTACTTC.

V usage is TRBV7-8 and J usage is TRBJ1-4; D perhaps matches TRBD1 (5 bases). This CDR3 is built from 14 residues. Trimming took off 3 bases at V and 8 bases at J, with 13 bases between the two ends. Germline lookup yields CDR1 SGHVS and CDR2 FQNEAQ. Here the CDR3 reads CASSFGREGEKLFF. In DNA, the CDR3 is TGTGCCAGCAGCTTCGGCAGGGAGGGAGAAAAACTGTTTTTT.

The DNA for the CDR3 is TGTGCCAGCAGCCAAGAACCAGGGGCCCGGAACACTGAAGCTTTCTTT. Its translation: CASSQEPGARNTEAFF. This sequence joins TRBV3-1 (or the pseudogene TRBV3-2) and TRBJ1-1; D perhaps matches TRBD1 (6 bases). The V end was cut by 0 bases, the J end by 1 base, with 12 bases between. The CDR3 length is 16 residues. In germline, CDR1 is LGHDT, CDR2 YNNKEL (reference sequence).

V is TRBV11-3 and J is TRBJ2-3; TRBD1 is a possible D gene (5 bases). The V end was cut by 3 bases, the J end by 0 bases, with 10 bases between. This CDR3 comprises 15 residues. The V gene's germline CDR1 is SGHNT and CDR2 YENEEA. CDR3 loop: CASSLVGASTDTQYF. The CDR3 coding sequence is TGTGCCAGCAGCTTGGTAGGGGCGAGCACAGATACGCAGTATTTT. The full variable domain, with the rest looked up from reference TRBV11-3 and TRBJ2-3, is EAGVVQSPRYKIIEKKQPVAFWCNPISGHNTLYWYLQNLGQGPELLIRYENEEAVDDSQLPKDRFSAERLKGVDSTLKIQPAELGDSAVYLCASSLVGASTDTQYFGPGTRLTVL.

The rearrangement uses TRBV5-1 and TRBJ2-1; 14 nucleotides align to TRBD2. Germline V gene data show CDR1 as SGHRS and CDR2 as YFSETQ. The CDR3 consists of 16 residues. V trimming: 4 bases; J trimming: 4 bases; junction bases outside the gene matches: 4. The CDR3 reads CASSGGLAGDYNEQFF. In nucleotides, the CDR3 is TGCGCCAGCAGCGGGGGACTAGCGGGGGATTACAATGAGCAGTTCTTC. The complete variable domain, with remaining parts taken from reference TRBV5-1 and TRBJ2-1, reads KAGVTQTPRYLIKTRGQQVTLSCSPISGHRSVSWYQQTPGQGLQFLFEYFSETQRNKGNFPGRFSGRQFSNSRSEMNVSTLELGDSALYLCASSGGLAGDYNEQFFGPGTRLTVL.

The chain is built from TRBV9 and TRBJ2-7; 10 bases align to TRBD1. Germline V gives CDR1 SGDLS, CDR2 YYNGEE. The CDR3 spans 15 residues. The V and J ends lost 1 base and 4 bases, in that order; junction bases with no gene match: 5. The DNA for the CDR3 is TGTGCCAGCAGCGTAACTTGGGACAGGGGATACGAGCAGTACTTC. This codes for CASSVTWDRGYEQYF.

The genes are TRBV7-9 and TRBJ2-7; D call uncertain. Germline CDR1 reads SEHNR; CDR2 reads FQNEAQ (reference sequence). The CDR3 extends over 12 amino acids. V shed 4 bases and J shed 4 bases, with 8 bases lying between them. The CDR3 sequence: CASSYDGYEQYF. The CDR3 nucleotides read TGTGCCAGCAGCTATGACGGGTACGAGCAGTACTTC.

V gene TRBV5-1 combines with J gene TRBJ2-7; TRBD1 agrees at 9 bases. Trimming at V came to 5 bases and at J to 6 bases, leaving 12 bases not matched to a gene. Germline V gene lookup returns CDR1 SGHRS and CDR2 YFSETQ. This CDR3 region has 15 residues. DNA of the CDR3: TGCGCCAGCAGACCGGGACAGGGTGGCCTCCTCGAGCAGTACTTC. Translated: CASRPGQGGLLEQYF.

In nucleotides, the CDR3 is TGTGCCAGCCTCCCCAATTACGGGGAATATGGCTACACCTTC. Amino acids: CASLPNYGEYGYTF. V and J are TRBV28 and TRBJ1-2; D remains ambiguous. The CDR3 is made up of 14 amino acids. Trimming removed 8 bases from V and 5 bases from J, with 18 bases in between. CDR1 MDHEN and CDR2 SYDVKM come from the germline V gene.

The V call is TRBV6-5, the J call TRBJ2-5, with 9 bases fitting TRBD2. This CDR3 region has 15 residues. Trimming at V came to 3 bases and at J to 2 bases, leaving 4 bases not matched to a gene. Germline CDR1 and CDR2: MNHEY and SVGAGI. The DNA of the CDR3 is TGTGCCAGCAGTTATATGGCGGGGGGGCAAGAGACCCAGTACTTC. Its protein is CASSYMAGGQETQYF.

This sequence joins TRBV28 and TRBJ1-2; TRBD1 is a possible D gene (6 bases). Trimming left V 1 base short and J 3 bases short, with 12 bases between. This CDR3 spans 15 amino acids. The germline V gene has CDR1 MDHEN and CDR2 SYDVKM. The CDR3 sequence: CASSLSTGIDYGYTF. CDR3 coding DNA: TGTGCCAGCAGTTTATCCACAGGGATCGACTATGGCTACACCTTC.

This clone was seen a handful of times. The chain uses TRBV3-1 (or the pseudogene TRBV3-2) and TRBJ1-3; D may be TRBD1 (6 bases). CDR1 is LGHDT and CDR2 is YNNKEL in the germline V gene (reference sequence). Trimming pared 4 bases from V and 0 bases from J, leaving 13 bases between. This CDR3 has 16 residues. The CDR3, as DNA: TGTGCCAGCAGCCCCTTCGGACAGCGCTCTGGAAACACCATATATTTT. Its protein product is CASSPFGQRSGNTIYF.

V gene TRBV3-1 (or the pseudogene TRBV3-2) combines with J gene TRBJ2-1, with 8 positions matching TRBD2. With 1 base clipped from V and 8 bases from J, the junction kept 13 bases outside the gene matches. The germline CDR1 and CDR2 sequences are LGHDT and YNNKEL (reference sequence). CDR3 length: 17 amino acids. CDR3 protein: CASSQGYQRGSLHEQFF. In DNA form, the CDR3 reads TGTGCCAGCAGCCAAGGGTACCAGCGGGGGTCACTCCATGAGCAGTTCTTC.

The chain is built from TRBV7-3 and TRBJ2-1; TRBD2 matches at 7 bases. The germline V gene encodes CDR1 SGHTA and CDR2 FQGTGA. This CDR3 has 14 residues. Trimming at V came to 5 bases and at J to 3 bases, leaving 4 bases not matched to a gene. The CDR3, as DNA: TGTGCCAGCAGCCCTGGGAGGGACTACAATGAGCAGTTCTTC. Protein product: CASSPGRDYNEQFF. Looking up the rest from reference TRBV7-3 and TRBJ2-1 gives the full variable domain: GAGVSQTPSNKVTEKGKYVELRCDPISGHTALYWYRQSLGQGPEFLIYFQGTGAADDSGLPNDRFFAVRPEGSVSTLKIQRTERGDSAVYLCASSPGRDYNEQFFGPGTRLTVL.

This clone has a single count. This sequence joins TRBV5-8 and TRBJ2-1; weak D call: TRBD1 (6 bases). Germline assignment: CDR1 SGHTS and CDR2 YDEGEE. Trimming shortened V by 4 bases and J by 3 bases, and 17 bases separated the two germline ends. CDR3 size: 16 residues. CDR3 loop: CASSPVGQINYNEQFF. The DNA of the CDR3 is TGTGCCAGCAGCCCTGTAGGACAGATAAACTACAATGAGCAGTTCTTC.

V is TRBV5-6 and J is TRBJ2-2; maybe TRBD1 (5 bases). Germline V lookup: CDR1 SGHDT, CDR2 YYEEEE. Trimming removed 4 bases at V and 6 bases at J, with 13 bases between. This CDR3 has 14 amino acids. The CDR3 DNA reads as TGTGCCAGCAGCAGGGTTGGGGCGGCCGGGGAGCTGTTTTTT. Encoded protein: CASSRVGAAGELFF.

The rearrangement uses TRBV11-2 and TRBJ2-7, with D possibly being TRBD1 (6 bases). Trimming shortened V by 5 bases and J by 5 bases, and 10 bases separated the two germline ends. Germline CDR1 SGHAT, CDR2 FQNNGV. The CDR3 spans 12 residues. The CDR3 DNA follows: TGTGCCAGCAGCCCCAACAGGGACGAGCAGTACTTC. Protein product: CASSPNRDEQYF.